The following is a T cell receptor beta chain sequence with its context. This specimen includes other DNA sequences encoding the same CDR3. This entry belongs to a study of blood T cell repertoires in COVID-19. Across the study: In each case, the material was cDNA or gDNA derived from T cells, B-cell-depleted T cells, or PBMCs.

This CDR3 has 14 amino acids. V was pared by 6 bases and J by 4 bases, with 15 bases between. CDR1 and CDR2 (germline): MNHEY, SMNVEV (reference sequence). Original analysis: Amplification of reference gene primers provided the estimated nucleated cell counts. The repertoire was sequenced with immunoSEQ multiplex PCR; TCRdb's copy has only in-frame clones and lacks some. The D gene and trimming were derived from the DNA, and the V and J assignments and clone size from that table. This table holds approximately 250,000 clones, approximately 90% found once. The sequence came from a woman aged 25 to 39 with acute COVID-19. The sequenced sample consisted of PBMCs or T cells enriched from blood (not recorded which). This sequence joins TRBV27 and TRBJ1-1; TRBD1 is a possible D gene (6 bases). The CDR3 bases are TGTGCCAGCAGCCTTAAGGGAGGGGGCACTGAAGCTTTCTTT. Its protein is CASSLKGGGTEAFF.